Presented here are 17 T cell receptor beta chains from one specimen sequenced in a study of response to subunit inactivated influenza vaccine. TCRdb processed the RT-PCR reads anew with MiXCR; each CDR3 protein has one entry. The sample holds hundreds of thousands of distinct CDR3 sequences, approximately 23% seen once. The specimen comprised PBMCs from blood, sampled about 20 months after vaccination. These receptors were obtained from a man between 50 and 69 years old who received an inactivated influenza vaccine.

This clonotype was observed at least ten times. This chain links TRBV7-6 with TRBJ1-4; tentatively, D is TRBD1 (6 bases). CDR1 is SGHVS and CDR2 is FNYEAQ in the germline V gene. There are 16 residues in the CDR3. Deletions cut 7 bases from V and 2 bases from J, with 17 bases between. CDR3: CASTRDNFSTNEKLFF. Here the CDR3 DNA reads TGTGCCAGCACGCGGGACAACTTCAGTACTAATGAAAAACTGTTTTTT.

This sequence joins TRBV6-7 and TRBJ1-3; no clear D. TRBV6-7 is identified as an open reading frame with a role that is uncertain. CDR3 length: 12 residues. V was pared by 8 bases and J by 0 bases, with 5 bases between. The CDR3 sequence is CASGVSGNTIYF. The CDR3 coding sequence is TGTGCCAGCGGGGTCTCTGGAAACACCATATATTTT.

The rearrangement joins TRBV28 to TRBJ2-2, with no clear D. There are 13 residues in the CDR3. The V gene lost 1 base and the J gene lost 4 bases, with 4 bases spanning the gap. Germline V lookup: CDR1 MDHEN, CDR2 SYDVKM. The CDR3 sequence: CASSLSITGELFF. CDR3 sequence (DNA): TGTGCCAGCAGTTTATCAATCACCGGGGAGCTGTTTTTT.

In this sample, this clonotype turned up a few times. V and J are TRBV9 and TRBJ1-2, with D tentatively TRBD1 (6 bases). Germline loops: CDR1 SGDLS, CDR2 YYNGEE. The V and J ends lost 3 bases and 0 bases respectively, with 12 bases between them. The CDR3 has 15 residues. The CDR3 bases are TGTGCCAGCAGCGCACAGGGCGGACCTAACTATGGCTACACCTTC. This sequence encodes CASSAQGGPNYGYTF.

This chain uses TRBV4-2 with TRBJ1-2, with 7 bases that match TRBD1. The CDR3 is 15 amino acids. With V trimmed by 0 bases and J by 2 bases, 3 bases remained unmatched. Germline values: CDR1 LGHNA, CDR2 YNFKEQ. The DNA for the CDR3 is TGTGCCAGCAGCCAAGATAGGGGGCGCAACTATGGCTACACCTTC. Residues: CASSQDRGRNYGYTF.

The chain has TRBV3-1 and TRBJ2-5, with 10 bases fitting TRBD2. This CDR3 has 20 amino acids. V was clipped by 1 base and J by 5 bases; unmatched bases: 19. Germline CDR1 is LGHDT and CDR2 is YNNKEL (reference sequence). The CDR3 protein is CASSQVVGRSSGGFLETQYF. The CDR3 bases are TGTGCCAGCAGCCAAGTAGTAGGGCGATCTAGCGGGGGATTTTTGGAGACCCAGTACTTC.

The V call is TRBV12-3 or TRBV12-4, the J call TRBJ1-1; maybe TRBD1 (6 bases). Deletions cut 5 bases from V and 1 base from J, with 14 bases between. The CDR3 has 15 amino acids. As DNA, the CDR3 is TGTGCCAGCAGTCCTTCAGAACAGGGGAACACTGAAGCTTTCTTT. Protein product: CASSPSEQGNTEAFF.

This clonotype has more than one count but fewer than ten. V is TRBV28 and J is TRBJ2-3, with 8 bases lining up with TRBD1. This CDR3 region has 15 residues. Trimming at V came to 11 bases and at J to 2 bases, leaving 12 bases not matched to a gene. In germline, CDR1 is MDHEN, CDR2 SYDVKM. The CDR3 here is CAGSRTGYSTDTQYF. DNA of the CDR3: TGTGCCGGATCGAGGACAGGGTACTCCACAGATACGCAGTATTTT.

The rearrangement uses TRBV4-1 and TRBJ1-2, with no clear D. Per germline, CDR1 MGHRA and CDR2 YSYEKL. CDR3 length: 16 amino acids. V gave up 3 bases and J gave up 4 bases, with 18 bases separating them. The CDR3 sequence is CASSQEKGPYVYGYTF. The CDR3 DNA is TGCGCCAGCAGCCAGGAAAAGGGCCCGTACGTCTATGGCTACACCTTC.

The rearrangement joins TRBV4-3 to TRBJ1-2; no firm D call. Trimming pared 0 bases from V and 3 bases from J, leaving 11 bases between. The germline V gene encodes CDR1 LGHNA and CDR2 YSLEER. The CDR3 totals 15 residues. CDR3 region: CASSQEASLDYGYTF. DNA for the CDR3: TGCGCCAGCAGCCAAGAAGCCTCCCTTGACTATGGCTACACCTTC.

This clonotype was observed many times. V usage is TRBV20-1 and J usage is TRBJ1-2; TRBD1 might be the D (5 bases). In germline, CDR1 is DFQATT, CDR2 SNEGSKA (reference sequence). The germline V and J ends were trimmed by 6 bases and 4 bases, with 12 bases remaining between them. The CDR3 consists of 12 residues. CDR3 in DNA: TGCAGTGCCAAAGGGGCCGTCTATGGCTACACCTTC. Its translation: CSAKGAVYGYTF.

The sample holds a few counts of this clonotype. V is TRBV7-6 and J is TRBJ1-1, with D perhaps matching TRBD1 (6 bases). CDR3 size: 16 residues. The germline V gene encodes CDR1 SGHVS and CDR2 FNYEAQ. V gave up 5 bases and J gave up 1 base, with 17 bases separating them. The CDR3 loop is CASSPLRGERNTEAFF. DNA for the CDR3: TGTGCCAGCAGCCCACTAAGGGGGGAAAGGAACACTGAAGCTTTCTTT.

This clonotype appeared once. The genes are TRBV6-1 and TRBJ2-5; 8 bases are a match to TRBD1. CDR1 is MNHNS, CDR2 SASEGT, per germline. With 5 bases clipped from V and 3 bases from J, the junction kept 8 bases outside the gene matches. CDR3 size: 15 residues. As DNA, the CDR3 is TGTGCCAGCAGTAATAACGACAGGGGAGAAGAGACCCAGTACTTC. Encoded protein: CASSNNDRGEETQYF.

This clonotype was observed once. DNA of the CDR3: TGCAGTGCCGGGAAATCCTACGAGCAGTACTTC. This sequence encodes CSAGKSYEQYF. The chain recombines TRBV20-1 with TRBJ2-7; D perhaps matches TRBD2 (5 bases). V lost 6 bases, J lost 1 base, and 7 bases lay in between. The CDR3 is made up of 11 amino acids. Germline assignment: CDR1 DFQATT and CDR2 SNEGSKA (reference sequence).

This clonotype was counted between two and nine times. The chain links TRBV28 to TRBJ2-5; maybe TRBD2 (5 bases). Trimming pared 5 bases from V and 7 bases from J, leaving 23 bases between. The CDR3 extends over 16 amino acids. Germline lookup yields CDR1 MDHEN and CDR2 SYDVKM. In DNA form, the CDR3 reads TGTGCCAGCAGTCTCACTGGCAACACGGGAAAAGTGACCCAGTACTTC. It codes for CASSLTGNTGKVTQYF.

This clonotype was picked up a small number of times. The CDR3 protein is CASSSPLGRTTGDEQFF. CDR3 DNA sequence: TGTGCCAGCAGCTCACCCCTCGGGAGGACTACCGGCGATGAGCAGTTCTTC. V is TRBV7-9 and J is TRBJ2-1; 7 bases are shared with TRBD2. V shed 4 bases, J shed 8 bases, and the junction held 17 bases outside the gene matches. Germline V CDR1 and CDR2: SEHNR, FQNEAQ (reference sequence). This CDR3 contains 17 residues.

The J gene is TRBJ1-1, the V gene TRBV5-5, with D possibly being TRBD1 (6 bases). Germline V gene sequence: CDR1 SGHKS, CDR2 YYEKEE (reference sequence). This CDR3 comprises 16 residues. The germline V and J ends were trimmed by 3 bases and 3 bases, with 18 bases remaining between them. CDR3 sequence (DNA): TGTGCCAGCAGCTGGGATACAGGGACGAGGCACACTGAAGCTTTCTTT. Translated: CASSWDTGTRHTEAFF.